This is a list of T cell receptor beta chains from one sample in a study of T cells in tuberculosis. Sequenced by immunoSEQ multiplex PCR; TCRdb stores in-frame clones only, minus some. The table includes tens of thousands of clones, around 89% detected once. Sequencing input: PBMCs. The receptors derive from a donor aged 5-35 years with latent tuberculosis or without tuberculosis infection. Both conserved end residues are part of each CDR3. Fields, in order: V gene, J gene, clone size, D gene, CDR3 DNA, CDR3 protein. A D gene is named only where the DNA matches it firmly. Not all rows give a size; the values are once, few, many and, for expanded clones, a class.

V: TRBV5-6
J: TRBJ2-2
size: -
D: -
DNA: TGTGCCAGCAGCCCCGGTGCGAACACCGGGGAGCTGTTTTTT
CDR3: CASSPGANTGELFF

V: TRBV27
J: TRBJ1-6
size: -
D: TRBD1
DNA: TGTGCCAGCAGCAGGACAGGGGGCTATAATTCACCCCTCCACTTT
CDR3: CASSRTGGYNSPLHF

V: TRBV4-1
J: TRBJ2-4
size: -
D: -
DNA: TGCGCCAGCAGCCAACAGGGAGCCAAAAACATTCAGTACTTC
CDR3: CASSQQGAKNIQYF

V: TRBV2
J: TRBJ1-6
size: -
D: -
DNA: TGTGCCGGAAGGACGGGGAATTCACCCCTCCACTTT
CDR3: CAGRTGNSPLHF

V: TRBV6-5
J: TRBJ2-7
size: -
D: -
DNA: TGTGCCAGCAGTTACAGCAGGATAGTCCCCTACGAGCAGTACTTC
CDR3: CASSYSRIVPYEQYF

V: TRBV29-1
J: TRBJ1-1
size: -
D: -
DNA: TGCAGCGGTGGAGGCGGCACTGAAGCTTTCTTT
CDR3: CSGGGGTEAFF

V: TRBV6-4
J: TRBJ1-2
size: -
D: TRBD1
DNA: TGTGCCAGCAGTGCCGACGGACAGGGCTATGGCTACACCTTC
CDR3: CASSADGQGYGYTF

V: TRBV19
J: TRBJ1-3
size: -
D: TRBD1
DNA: TGTGCCAGTACCCCACAGGGGATCTCTGGAAACACCATATATTTT
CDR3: CASTPQGISGNTIYF

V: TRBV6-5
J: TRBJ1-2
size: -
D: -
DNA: TGTGCCAGCAGTCCACCGGGGTTACAGCGTGGCTACACCTTC
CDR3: CASSPPGLQRGYTF

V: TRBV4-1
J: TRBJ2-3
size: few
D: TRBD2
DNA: TGCGCCAGCAGCCAAGGGCTAGCGGGAAGAGGAACGCAGTATTTT
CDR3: CASSQGLAGRGTQYF

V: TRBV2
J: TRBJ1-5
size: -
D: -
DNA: TGTGCCAGCATCCCCAACGAGAGGTGGGAGCCCCAGCATTTT
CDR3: CASIPNERWEPQHF

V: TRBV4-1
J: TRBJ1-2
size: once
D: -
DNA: TGCGCCAGCAGCCTCCCGGGGGGTCGTGGATCGGATGGCTACACCTTC
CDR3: CASSLPGGRGSDGYTF

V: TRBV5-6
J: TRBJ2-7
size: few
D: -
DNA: TGTGCCAGCAGCTTGGCAACCTACGAGCAGTACTTC
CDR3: CASSLATYEQYF

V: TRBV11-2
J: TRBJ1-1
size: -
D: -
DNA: TGTGCCAGCAGCTTACCAGGGCCAGAAGAAGCTTTCTTT
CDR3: CASSLPGPEEAFF

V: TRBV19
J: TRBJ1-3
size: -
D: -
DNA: TGTGCCAGTAGTCTCCTGGGGCCGAGCTCTGGAAACACCATATATTTT
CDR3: CASSLLGPSSGNTIYF

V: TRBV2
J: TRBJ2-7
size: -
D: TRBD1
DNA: TGTGCCAGCAACCTGGACAGGGCTGCCTACGAGCAGTACTTC
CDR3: CASNLDRAAYEQYF

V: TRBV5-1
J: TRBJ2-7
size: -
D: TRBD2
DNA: TGCGCCAGCAGCTTGGGATCGGGAGGCTACGAGCAGTACTTC
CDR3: CASSLGSGGYEQYF

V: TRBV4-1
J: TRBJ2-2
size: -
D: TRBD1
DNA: TGCGCCAGCAGCCTGACGCCGGACAGGGGTTTCGGGGAGCTGTTTTTT
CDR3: CASSLTPDRGFGELFF

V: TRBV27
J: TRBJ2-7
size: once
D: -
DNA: TGTGCCAGCAGTTTATGGGCTCAAGCATCCTACGAGCAGTACTTC
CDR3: CASSLWAQASYEQYF

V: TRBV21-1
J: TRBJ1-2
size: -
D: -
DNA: TGTGCCAGCAGCAAAAAAGGGTGGGGGACAGGGGAGTGTAGAGGCTACACCTTC
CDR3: CASSKKGWGTGECRGYTF

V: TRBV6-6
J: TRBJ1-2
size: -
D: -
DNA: TGTGCCAGCAGGACCGGCGGAGGCTACACCTTC
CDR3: CASRTGGGYTF

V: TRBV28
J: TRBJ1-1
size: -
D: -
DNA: TGTGCCAGCAGCCCCTGGACAGTCCAGCTGAACACTGAAGCTTTCTTT
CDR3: CASSPWTVQLNTEAFF

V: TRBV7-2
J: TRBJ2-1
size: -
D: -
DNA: TGTGCCAGCAGCTTTGGGGGCCTGCAGTCCTACAATGAGCAGTTCTTC
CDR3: CASSFGGLQSYNEQFF

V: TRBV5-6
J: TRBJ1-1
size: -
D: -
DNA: TGTGCCAGCAGCTTGGAAGGGGAGGGAACTGAAGCTTTCTTT
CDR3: CASSLEGEGTEAFF

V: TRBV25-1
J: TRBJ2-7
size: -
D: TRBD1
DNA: TGTGCCAGCAGGGGGGACAGGGGCTACGAGCAGTACTTC
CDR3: CASRGDRGYEQYF

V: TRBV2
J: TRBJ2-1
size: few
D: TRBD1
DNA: TGTGCCAGCAGAACGGACAGGGTGCCCTCTCGCAATGAGCAGTTCTTC
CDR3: CASRTDRVPSRNEQFF

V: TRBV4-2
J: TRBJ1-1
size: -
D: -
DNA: TGTGCCAGCAGCCCCCGGGGAACTGAAGCTTTCTTT
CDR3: CASSPRGTEAFF

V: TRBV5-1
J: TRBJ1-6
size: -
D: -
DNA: TGCGCCAGCAGCTTGGTCGGTGATTCACCCCTCCACTTT
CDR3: CASSLVGDSPLHF

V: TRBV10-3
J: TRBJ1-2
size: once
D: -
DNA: TGTGCCATCAGAAGGAGAGAGGATGGCTACACCTTC
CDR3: CAIRRREDGYTF

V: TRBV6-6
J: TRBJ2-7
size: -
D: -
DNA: TGTGCCAGCAGTTACGCGGGATCCTACGAGCAGTACTTC
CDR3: CASSYAGSYEQYF

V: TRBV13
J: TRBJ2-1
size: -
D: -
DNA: TGTGCCAGCAGCTCCCTTCTGGCTTACAATGAGCAGTTCTTC
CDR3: CASSSLLAYNEQFF